Each of the 2 T cell receptor beta chains below was sequenced from the same sample in a study of blood T cell repertoires in COVID-19. The protocol was immunoSEQ multiplex PCR, while the TCRdb copy is restricted to in-frame clones and leaves out a portion. The repertoire consists of some 100,000 clones, with roughly nine tenths occurring once and the leading ten covering about 1.7%. Sequenced material: peripheral blood. The receptor source for this set is a human donor with active COVID-19. The donor label of this sample is uncertain.

This chain joins TRBV11-3 and TRBJ2-1; D is uncertain. CDR3 length equals 17 residues. Germline CDR1 reads SGHNT; CDR2 reads YENEEA. Trimming took off 4 bases at V and 0 bases at J, with 16 bases between the two ends. This CDR3 is CASSSTTTMSSYNEQFF. The CDR3 bases are TGTGCCAGCAGCTCTACGACCACTATGAGCTCCTACAATGAGCAGTTCTTC.

This chain links TRBV6-6 with TRBJ2-1; 12 bases fit TRBD2. The germline CDR1 and CDR2 sequences are MNHNY and SVGAGI (reference sequence). J was trimmed by 7 bases and V by 4 bases; bases with no gene match: 5. CDR3 length: 15 residues. Here the CDR3 DNA reads TGTGCCAGCAGTTCTCGGACTAGCGGGGTGAATGAGCAGTTCTTC. It translates to CASSSRTSGVNEQFF.